One and the same sample provided the 25 T cell receptor beta chains below, sequenced in a study of blood T cell repertoires in COVID-19. The data were produced by immunoSEQ multiplex PCR, yet TCRdb's version contains in-frame clones alone and is incomplete. The data contain over 450,000 clones, 89% of them singletons. Sequenced: peripheral blood. Receptors were obtained from a man aged 18 to 35 with COVID-19, enrolled during active disease.

This rearrangement joins TRBV24-1 to TRBJ2-1, with a weak D call TRBD1 (5 bases). V was clipped by 3 bases and J by 2 bases, with 13 bases between them. Germline V lookup: CDR1 KGHDR, CDR2 SFDVKD. The CDR3 is 16 residues long. The CDR3 is CATSDQTAGAYNEQFF. CDR3 in DNA: TGTGCCACCAGTGATCAGACAGCTGGAGCCTACAATGAGCAGTTCTTC.

The chain uses TRBV4-1 and TRBJ1-4; D might be TRBD1 (6 bases). Germline V gene sequence: CDR1 MGHRA, CDR2 YSYEKL. This CDR3 has 16 residues. Trimming cost V 5 bases and J 0 bases, with 13 bases left between them. CDR3: CASSGPWTATNEKLFF. The CDR3 DNA sequence: TGCGCCAGCAGCGGGCCGTGGACAGCAACTAATGAAAAACTGTTTTTT.

V gene TRBV21-1 combines with J gene TRBJ1-5. TRBV21-1 is deemed a pseudogene. The CDR3 has 20 residues. CDR3 region: CASSKRKRAEGGSGDQPQHF. As DNA, the CDR3 is TGTGCCAGCAGCAAAAGGAAGAGGGCGGAGGGAGGTAGTGGCGATCAGCCCCAGCATTTT.

This clone was recorded only once. This chain links TRBV3-1 (or the pseudogene TRBV3-2) with TRBJ2-5, with D tentatively TRBD2 (6 bases). Germline CDR1 LGHDT, CDR2 YNNKEL (reference sequence). CDR3 length: 16 residues. The V gene lost 4 bases and the J gene lost 0 bases, with 15 bases spanning the gap. The CDR3 DNA reads as TGTGCCAGCAGCCCGGTAACGGGACTGTACCAAGAGACCCAGTACTTC. Amino acid sequence: CASSPVTGLYQETQYF.

The chain links TRBV30 to TRBJ2-1, with 9 bases aligning to TRBD1. The CDR3 is 13 amino acids. CDR1 is GTSNPN, CDR2 SVGIG, per germline (reference sequence). Losses at the gene ends were 3 bases for V and 9 bases for J; bases not matched to a gene: 6. The CDR3 here is CAWSRDRDGEQFF. Here the CDR3 DNA reads TGTGCCTGGAGCCGGGACAGGGATGGTGAGCAGTTCTTC.

This clone was picked up a small number of times. This chain uses TRBV7-9 with TRBJ2-7; tentative D call: TRBD2 (6 bases). The CDR3 loop spans 15 amino acids. Germline loops: CDR1 SEHNR, CDR2 FQNEAQ (reference sequence). Trimming stripped 5 bases from V and 5 bases from J, with 19 bases between. In nucleotides, the CDR3 is TGTGCCAGCAGCAATACGGGACTTTTTCGCAACGAGCAGTACTTC. Encoded protein: CASSNTGLFRNEQYF.

V and J are TRBV7-6 and TRBJ1-6; maybe TRBD1 (5 bases). Per the germline V gene, CDR1 is SGHVS and CDR2 is FNYEAQ. The V end lost 3 bases, the J end lost 5 bases, and 11 bases lay between the germline ends. CDR3 size: 15 residues. CDR3 region: CASSFNQGDNSPLHF. CDR3 DNA: TGTGCCAGCAGCTTTAATCAGGGCGATAATTCACCCCTCCACTTT.

J is TRBJ2-7 and V is TRBV2; possibly TRBD1 for D (5 bases). The CDR3 is 12 amino acids. V lost 3 bases, J lost 4 bases, and 7 bases lay in between. Germline-derived CDR1 and CDR2 are SNHLY and FYNNEI. CDR3 in amino acids: CASSDQGYEQYF. CDR3 sequence (DNA): TGTGCCAGCAGTGACCAGGGTTACGAGCAGTACTTC.

The genes are TRBV11-3 and TRBJ2-7; D possibly corresponds to TRBD2 (5 bases). Germline V lookup: CDR1 SGHNT, CDR2 YENEEA. This CDR3 region has 13 residues. V dropped 3 bases and J dropped 3 bases, with 9 bases sitting between them. The CDR3 loop reads CASSLGEVYEQYF. The CDR3 DNA reads as TGTGCCAGCAGCTTGGGAGAGGTCTACGAGCAGTACTTC.

The chain uses TRBV2 and TRBJ1-2; no clear D. The CDR3 loop spans 14 amino acids. Germline V gives CDR1 SNHLY, CDR2 FYNNEI. The V and J ends lost 5 bases and 4 bases respectively, with 14 bases between them. The CDR3 nucleotides read TGTGCCAGCAGTAAAGGACTGGAGACCTATGGCTACACCTTC. Protein: CASSKGLETYGYTF.

V usage is TRBV4-1 and J usage is TRBJ1-5; D gene unclear. Germline values: CDR1 MGHRA, CDR2 YSYEKL. Trimming took 4 bases from V and 6 from J, leaving 10 bases between them. CDR3 length equals 13 residues. CDR3 nucleotides: TGCGCCAGCAGCCGACGGGCGGGTCAGCCCCAGCATTTT. This encodes CASSRRAGQPQHF.

The V and J genes are TRBV7-9 and TRBJ2-2; a weak D match, TRBD2 (5 bases). V was clipped by 5 bases and J by 6 bases, with 10 bases between them. The CDR3 extends over 13 amino acids. CDR1 is SEHNR and CDR2 is FQNEAQ in the germline V gene (reference sequence). DNA for the CDR3: TGTGCCAGCAGCGGCCCGAGGGCCGGGGAGCTGTTTTTT. Translating gives CASSGPRAGELFF.

This clone has only a few counts. The gene calls are TRBV7-9 and TRBJ1-2, with unresolved D. Trimming took 6 bases from V and 7 from J, leaving 21 bases between them. The CDR3 sequence is 15 residues long. Germline V gives CDR1 SEHNR, CDR2 FQNEAQ (reference sequence). CDR3 DNA: TGTGCCAGCAGTTATCCCCGCGGGGTTGGAGGTGGCTACACCTTC. Amino acids: CASSYPRGVGGGYTF.

V is TRBV21-1 and J is TRBJ1-5; TRBD1, the table's D call, was not compared with the DNA. TRBV21-1 is a recognized pseudogene. CDR3 size: 16 residues. CDR3 in DNA: TGTGCCAGCAGCAAAGCTGGAACAGTTCGCAATCAGCCCCAGCATTTT. Its protein is CASSKAGTVRNQPQHF.

The rearrangement links TRBV7-8 to TRBJ2-2, with TRBD1 identical over 10 bases. In germline, CDR1 is SGHVS, CDR2 FQNEAQ. This CDR3 comprises 16 residues. Trimming at V came to 3 bases and at J to 5 bases, leaving 6 bases not matched to a gene. The CDR3 DNA sequence: TGTGCCAGCAGCTTGATGGGACAGGGGAATACCGGGGAGCTGTTTTTT. As protein: CASSLMGQGNTGELFF.

The chain has TRBV15 and TRBJ1-5; D may be TRBD1 (5 bases). The V and J ends lost 1 base and 7 bases respectively, with 17 bases between them. CDR3 length: 16 amino acids. CDR1 and CDR2 (germline): LNHNV, YYDKDF (reference sequence). The CDR3 reads CATSRVDSGWGQPQHF. CDR3 DNA: TGTGCCACCAGCAGAGTCGACAGTGGTTGGGGCCAGCCCCAGCATTTT.

This chain connects TRBV7-5 to TRBJ1-5. TRBV7-5 is a listed pseudogene. The CDR3 covers 14 residues. The CDR3 loop is CVRSTTGRAQPQHF. The CDR3 DNA reads TGTGTCAGAAGCACAACAGGGAGGGCGCAGCCCCAGCATTTT.

This clone was seen just once. J is TRBJ2-3 and V is TRBV9; 12 bases fit TRBD2. The CDR3 is 16 residues long. Germline V lookup: CDR1 SGDLS, CDR2 YYNGEE. J gave up 6 bases and V 0 bases, and 5 bases lay outside the gene matches. As DNA, the CDR3 is TGTGCCAGCAGCGTAGCGCTAGCGGGAGGGCATGATACGCAGTATTTT. It is translated as CASSVALAGGHDTQYF.

This chain uses TRBV6-1 with TRBJ1-4; the match to TRBD1 covers 9 bases. The CDR3 runs to 17 residues. V lost 2 bases and J lost 5; bases outside the gene matches: 9. Germline lookup yields CDR1 MNHNS and CDR2 SASEGT. The CDR3 sequence: CASSETRSGTGNEKLFF. The CDR3 nucleotides read TGTGCCAGCAGTGAAACCAGGTCCGGGACAGGGAATGAAAAACTGTTTTTT.

J is TRBJ2-7 and V is TRBV7-9, with no clear D. Germline V lookup: CDR1 SEHNR, CDR2 FQNEAQ (reference sequence). The V gene lost 4 bases and the J gene lost 1 base, with 14 bases spanning the gap. CDR3 size: 15 residues. The DNA for the CDR3 is TGTGCCAGCAGCTCCTATCAAAATTATTCCTACGAGCAGTACTTC. Translating it yields CASSSYQNYSYEQYF. The full variable domain, its missing parts supplied by reference TRBV7-9 and TRBJ2-7, is DTGVSQNPRHKITKRGQNVTFRCDPISEHNRLYWYRQTLGQGPEFLTYFQNEAQLEKSRLLSDRFSAERPKGSFSTLEIQRTEQGDSAMYLCASSSYQNYSYEQYFGPGTRLTVT.

This clone occurred once. V and J are TRBV19 and TRBJ2-3, with TRBD2 matching over 13 bases. V lost 5 bases and J lost 0; bases outside the gene matches: 14. CDR1 and CDR2 (germline): LNHDA, SQIVND (reference sequence). There are 20 residues in the CDR3. CDR3 in amino acids: CASSVLAGGTGPTSTDTQYF. The CDR3 nucleotides are TGTGCCAGTAGTGTACTAGCGGGGGGGACCGGTCCAACTAGCACAGATACGCAGTATTTT.

This sequence joins TRBV2 and TRBJ2-7; D is ambiguous. Trimming shortened V by 1 base and J by 4 bases, and 5 bases separated the two germline ends. Germline V lookup: CDR1 SNHLY, CDR2 FYNNEI. The CDR3 loop spans 12 amino acids. The DNA for the CDR3 is TGTGCCAGCAGTGAAGGGCCTTACGAGCAGTACTTC. Translating gives CASSEGPYEQYF.

This chain joins TRBV24-1 and TRBJ2-5, with D maybe TRBD1 (6 bases). Germline values: CDR1 KGHDR, CDR2 SFDVKD. The V gene lost 2 bases and the J gene lost 2 bases, with 14 bases spanning the gap. The CDR3 runs to 16 residues. CDR3 protein: CATSDSATGSQETQYF. CDR3 coding DNA: TGTGCCACCAGTGATTCGGCGACAGGAAGTCAAGAGACCCAGTACTTC.

The chain uses TRBV6-6 and TRBJ1-2; 9 bases map to TRBD1. Germline V gene sequence: CDR1 MNHNY, CDR2 SVGAGI (reference sequence). V lost 5 bases and J lost 3; bases outside the gene matches: 4. The CDR3 extends over 14 amino acids. CDR3 protein: CASSRQGDDYGYTF. CDR3 bases: TGTGCCAGCAGTAGACAGGGGGACGACTATGGCTACACCTTC.

The rearrangement uses TRBV11-1 and TRBJ2-5; 9 nucleotides agree with TRBD1. Germline lookup yields CDR1 SGHAT and CDR2 FQDESV (reference sequence). J was trimmed by 5 bases and V by 4 bases; bases with no gene match: 5. This CDR3 comprises 14 residues. The chain's CDR3 is CASSSTGGAETQYF. The CDR3 DNA reads as TGTGCCAGCAGCTCGACAGGGGGTGCTGAGACCCAGTACTTC.